The 20 T cell receptor beta chains below come from one sample, sequenced in a study of cytomegalovirus exposure and HLA in healthy donors. The assay was immunoSEQ multiplex PCR, and TCRdb's table has in-frame clones only and misses some. The sample lists fewer than 200,000 clones, around nine tenths occurring once. Sequenced material: PBMCs. Receptors were obtained from a man aged 25 to 40 in good health and CMV-seropositive.

The gene calls are TRBV27 and TRBJ2-1; TRBD2 matches at 11 bases. Germline lookup yields CDR1 MNHEY and CDR2 SMNVEV (reference sequence). V lost 4 bases, J lost 5 bases, and 4 bases stayed unmatched. This CDR3 comprises 15 residues. CDR3 sequence reads: CASSSTSGGHNEQFF. CDR3 DNA sequence: TGTGCCAGCAGTTCCACTAGCGGGGGTCACAATGAGCAGTTCTTC.

The CDR3 here is CATSGTGTVDYGYTF. The CDR3 DNA reads TGTGCCACCAGCGGAACCGGGACGGTGGACTATGGCTACACCTTC. V is TRBV15 and J is TRBJ1-2, with D possibly being TRBD1 (5 bases). The ends were cut back, 5 bases at V and 3 bases at J, with 16 bases in the middle. CDR1 is LNHNV and CDR2 is YYDKDF in the germline V gene (reference sequence). The CDR3 sequence is 15 residues long.

CDR3 loop: CASSYRGWNRFEQYF. The CDR3 DNA reads as TGTGCCAGCAGTTACAGGGGTTGGAATCGGTTCGAGCAGTACTTC. The chain couples TRBV6-5 to TRBJ2-7; a possible D gene is TRBD1 (5 bases). The V end was cut by 2 bases, the J end by 6 bases, with 17 bases between. CDR1 is MNHEY, CDR2 SVGAGI, per germline. The CDR3 is 15 amino acids.

This clone is a singleton in its sample. The J gene is TRBJ1-3, the V gene TRBV2; 9 bases are a match to TRBD1. Germline CDR1 reads SNHLY; CDR2 reads FYNNEI. The CDR3 covers 12 residues. V lost 8 bases, J lost 8 bases, and 4 bases stayed unmatched. Written as DNA, the CDR3 is TGTGCCAGCGACGACAGGGGGGACACCATATATTTT. Translation: CASDDRGDTIYF.

The CDR3 is CSARSPGGFHF. For the CDR3, the DNA is TGCAGTGCTAGGTCCCCGGGGGGCTTCCACTTT. V is TRBV20-1 and J is TRBJ1-6; a possible D gene is TRBD1 (6 bases). V lost 3 bases and J lost 17, with 14 bases in between. This CDR3 comprises 11 residues. The germline CDR1 and CDR2 sequences are DFQATT and SNEGSKA (reference sequence).

This clone was found a few times. The rearrangement joins TRBV12-5 to TRBJ2-7; possible D gene TRBD1, 7 bases. V lost 10 bases, J lost 6 bases, and 13 bases lay in between. This CDR3 comprises 11 residues. CDR1 LGHNT and CDR2 FRNRAP come from the germline V gene. In DNA, the CDR3 is TGTGCTACCGGGACAGCGGGCGAGCAGTACTTC. Its translation is CATGTAGEQYF. Full variable domain (remainder filled in from reference TRBV12-5 and TRBJ2-7): DARVTQTPRHKVTEMGQEVTMRCQPILGHNTVFWYRQTMMQGLELLAYFRNRAPLDDSGMPKDRFSAEMPDATLATLKIQPSEPRDSAVYFCATGTAGEQYFGPGTRLTVT.

The rearrangement joins TRBV9 to TRBJ2-1; D possibly corresponds to TRBD1 (5 bases). The length of the CDR3 is 14 residues. Germline V gene data show CDR1 as SGDLS and CDR2 as YYNGEE. The V and J ends lost 3 bases and 7 bases respectively, with 14 bases between them. DNA of the CDR3: TGTGCCAGCAGCGCTTCTAGGGGCCAAAATGAGCAGTTCTTC. This codes for CASSASRGQNEQFF.

This clone has a single count. The chain's CDR3 is CASSQDRNNPGEQYF. CDR3 coding DNA: TGCGCCAGCAGCCAAGATCGAAACAATCCGGGGGAGCAGTACTTC. V and J are TRBV4-3 and TRBJ2-7; D possibly corresponds to TRBD2 (5 bases). Trimming cost V 0 bases and J 7 bases, with 16 bases left between them. This CDR3 comprises 15 residues. CDR1 is LGHNA, CDR2 YSLEER, per germline.

CDR3 nucleotides: TGTGCCAGCAGTTTAAGAAGCACAGATACGCAGTATTTT. Translating it yields CASSLRSTDTQYF. This sequence joins TRBV27 and TRBJ2-3; D unresolved. Trimming took 2 bases from V and 0 from J, leaving 3 bases between them. Germline values: CDR1 MNHEY, CDR2 SMNVEV (reference sequence). The CDR3 consists of 13 residues.

V gene TRBV11-3 combines with J gene TRBJ2-1; D may match TRBD1 or TRBD2 (6 bases each). The CDR3 extends over 11 amino acids. The germline CDR1 and CDR2 sequences are SGHNT and YENEEA. Trimming took 5 bases from V and 15 from J, leaving 14 bases between them. The CDR3 sequence: CASSLGGRMFF. The CDR3 nucleotides are TGTGCCAGCAGCCTAGGGGGGCGAATGTTCTTC. The whole variable domain, remainder taken from reference TRBV11-3 and TRBJ2-1, is EAGVVQSPRYKIIEKKQPVAFWCNPISGHNTLYWYLQNLGQGPELLIRYENEEAVDDSQLPKDRFSAERLKGVDSTLKIQPAELGDSAVYLCASSLGGRMFFGPGTRLTVL.

The sample holds a few counts of this clone. The CDR3: CASSDRGRPGNTIYF. The DNA for the CDR3 is TGTGCCAGCAGTGACAGGGGACGTCCTGGAAACACCATATATTTT. The chain couples TRBV6-1 to TRBJ1-3, with a weak D call TRBD1 (6 bases). Trimming stripped 3 bases from V and 2 bases from J, with 11 bases between. The germline gives CDR1 MNHNS, CDR2 SASEGT. This CDR3 is built from 15 residues.

The chain couples TRBV6-1 to TRBJ1-3; unclear D gene. This CDR3 has 16 amino acids. Looked up from germline, CDR1 is MNHNS and CDR2 is SASEGT. V gave up 6 bases and J gave up 4 bases, with 19 bases separating them. CDR3 coding DNA: TGTGCCAGCAGAGAAACTTCCTCGCGCCGGGGAAACACCATATATTTT. This sequence encodes CASRETSSRRGNTIYF.

This rearrangement joins TRBV7-8 to TRBJ2-1; D is perhaps TRBD2 (6 bases). The CDR3 sequence is 14 residues long. The V end was cut by 5 bases, the J end by 5 bases, with 13 bases between. Germline CDR1 reads SGHVS; CDR2 reads FQNEAQ. The CDR3 DNA reads as TGTGCCAGCAGCCTCACGCGGGGTCACAATGAGCAGTTCTTC. Its protein product is CASSLTRGHNEQFF.

V and J are TRBV28 and TRBJ2-7; 7 bases agree with TRBD1. In germline, CDR1 is MDHEN, CDR2 SYDVKM. The trim removed 4 bases at V and 7 bases at J, leaving 13 bases unmatched. The CDR3 length is 15 residues. This CDR3 is CASSSVTGSVVEQYF. CDR3 coding DNA: TGTGCCAGCAGTTCTGTGACAGGGAGCGTGGTTGAGCAGTACTTC.

The CDR3 DNA reads TGTGCCTGGAGTGTACTAGCAGGTAGCAATCAGCCCCAGCATTTT. Its translation: CAWSVLAGSNQPQHF. The rearrangement joins TRBV30 to TRBJ1-5; no clear D gene. CDR3 length: 15 residues. V gave up 0 bases and J gave up 0 bases, with 9 bases separating them. The germline gives CDR1 GTSNPN, CDR2 SVGIG (reference sequence).

The rearrangement links TRBV6-5 to TRBJ2-7, with unresolved D. This CDR3 comprises 14 residues. The V end lost 0 bases, the J end lost 9 bases, and 15 bases lay between the germline ends. Germline V CDR1 and CDR2: MNHEY, SVGAGI. In DNA, the CDR3 is TGTGCCAGCAGTTACTCTACCGGCCCGTTGGGGCAGTACTTC. Translation gives CASSYSTGPLGQYF.

This chain connects TRBV2 to TRBJ2-7, with D tentatively TRBD1 (6 bases). Germline CDR1 is SNHLY and CDR2 is FYNNEI. CDR3 size: 13 residues. V was trimmed by 4 bases and J by 7 bases, leaving 14 bases between them. Here the CDR3 DNA reads TGTGCCAGCAGTGGAGGGGGTTCGCGTGAGCAGTACTTC. Translated: CASSGGGSREQYF.

This chain uses TRBV25-1 with TRBJ2-7; TRBD1 agrees at 7 bases. J lost 3 bases, V lost 5 bases, and 10 bases had no gene match. The germline V gene encodes CDR1 MGHDK and CDR2 SYGVNS. This CDR3 spans 15 amino acids. CDR3 nucleotide sequence: TGTGCCAGCAGTCCAGGGGGACGACAGATCTACGAGCAGTACTTC. Translated, it gives CASSPGGRQIYEQYF.

In DNA, the CDR3 is TGTGCCACCGGTTGGGTGAACACTGAAGCTTTCTTT. The encoded protein is CATGWVNTEAFF. The J gene is TRBJ1-1, the V gene TRBV28; D uncertain. The CDR3 length is 12 residues. CDR1 is MDHEN and CDR2 is SYDVKM in the germline V gene. Deletions cut 10 bases from V and 0 bases from J, with 9 bases between.

This clone has only one observation. This chain joins TRBV9 and TRBJ2-4; D remains unclear. Trimming removed 3 bases from V and 0 bases from J, with 10 bases in between. The CDR3 loop spans 15 amino acids. The germline V gene encodes CDR1 SGDLS and CDR2 YYNGEE. CDR3 DNA: TGTGCCAGCAGCGCCACCCCTCTAGCCAAAAACATTCAGTACTTC. Protein product: CASSATPLAKNIQYF.